Following are 5 T cell receptor beta chains from one sample sequenced in a study of blood T cells in healthy people across ages. Primed by a sample-barcoded 5' primer and a J-beta primer mix, a second PCR proceeded for about 6 to 11 cycles. TCRdb called the 5' RACE reads again in MiXCR, with one record for every CDR3 protein. The sample lists fewer than 2,000,000 distinct CDR3 sequences, about 35% seen once, with roughly 12% in the top ten. Input material: blood. Every receptor here comes from a woman younger than 45 in good health.

For this clonotype: A junction boundary mismatches the germline segment, possibly from a read error. Written as DNA, the CDR3 is TGTGCCAGCACCGATCGGGGGGGCACCGGGGAGCTGTTCTTC. It specifies CASTDRGGTGELFF. The chain has TRBV2 and TRBJ2-1, with 8 nucleotides matching TRBD2. CDR3 length: 14 amino acids. CDR1 is SNHLY, CDR2 FYNNEI, per germline.

CDR3 amino acids: CASSLSSSDGGGYEQYF. DNA for the CDR3: TGCGCCAGCAGCTTGTCATCATCTGATGGTGGCGGATACGAGCAGTACTTC. The V call is TRBV5-1, the J call TRBJ2-7; D is undetermined. The CDR3 runs 17 residues. Germline V gene lookup returns CDR1 SGHRS and CDR2 YFSETQ. Trimming took off 1 base at V and 4 bases at J, with 21 bases between the two ends. The whole variable domain, remainder taken from reference TRBV5-1 and TRBJ2-7, is KAGVTQTPRYLIKTRGQQVTLSCSPISGHRSVSWYQQTPGQGLQFLFEYFSETQRNKGNFPGRFSGRQFSNSRSEMNVSTLELGDSALYLCASSLSSSDGGGYEQYFGPGTRLTVT.

The gene calls are TRBV5-1 and TRBJ1-1; D is unclear. In germline, CDR1 is SGHRS, CDR2 YFSETQ. This CDR3 comprises 14 residues. V lost 6 bases to trimming and J lost 1 base, with 13 bases between them. CDR3 amino acids: CASTPRDTNTEAFF. The CDR3, as DNA: TGCGCCAGCACCCCACGGGATACGAACACTGAAGCTTTCTTT.

The gene calls are TRBV20-1 and TRBJ2-5, with 12 bases identical to TRBD2. CDR1 is DFQATT, CDR2 SNEGSKA, per germline (reference sequence). The junction had 9 bases not matched to a gene; V was cut back by 5 bases and J by 5 bases. The CDR3 spans 15 residues. The CDR3 nucleotides are TGCAGTGCTTCCCTAGCGGGGGGGCTGGGCGAGACCCAGTACTTC. Its protein product is CSASLAGGLGETQYF.

V usage is TRBV30 and J usage is TRBJ2-3; 7 bases line up with TRBD2. Germline CDR1 and CDR2: GTSNPN and SVGIG (reference sequence). CDR3 length: 16 amino acids. Unmatched junction bases numbered 14, after V lost 3 bases and J lost 5 bases. CDR3 in DNA: TGTGCCTGGAGCGCCAGCGGGCGGGGGATGAGAGATACGCAGTATTTT. Its translation is CAWSASGRGMRDTQYF. The variable domain in full, with the rest retrieved from reference TRBV30 and TRBJ2-3, is SQTIHQWPATLVQPVGSPLSLECTVEGTSNPNLYWYRQAAGRGLQLLFYSVGIGQISSEVPQNLSASRPQDRQFILSSKKLLLSDSGFYLCAWSASGRGMRDTQYFGPGTRLTVL.